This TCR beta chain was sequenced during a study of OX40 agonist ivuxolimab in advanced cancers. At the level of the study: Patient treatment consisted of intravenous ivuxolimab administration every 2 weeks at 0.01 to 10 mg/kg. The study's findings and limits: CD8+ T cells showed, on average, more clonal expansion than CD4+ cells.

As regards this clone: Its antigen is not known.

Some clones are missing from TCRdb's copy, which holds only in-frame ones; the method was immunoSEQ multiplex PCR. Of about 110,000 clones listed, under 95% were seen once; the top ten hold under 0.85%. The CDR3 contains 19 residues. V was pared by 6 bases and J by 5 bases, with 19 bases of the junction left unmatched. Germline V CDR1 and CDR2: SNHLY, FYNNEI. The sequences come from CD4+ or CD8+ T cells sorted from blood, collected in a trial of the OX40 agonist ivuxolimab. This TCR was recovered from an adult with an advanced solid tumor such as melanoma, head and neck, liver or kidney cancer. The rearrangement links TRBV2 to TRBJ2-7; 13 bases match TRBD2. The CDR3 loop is CASRPSVAEKLAGGDEQYF. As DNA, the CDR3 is TGTGCCAGCAGACCTTCGGTGGCAGAGAAACTAGCGGGGGGGGACGAGCAGTACTTC.